Below, 19 T cell receptor beta chains from the same sample are listed, as sequenced in a study of CD8 T cells in ankylosing spondylitis. TCRdb reprocessed the 5' RACE reads via MiXCR and lists one record per CDR3 protein. This sample has about 140,000 distinct CDR3 sequences, with approximately 7.3% found just once. Sequencing input: blood, either unsorted or a sorted T cell fraction (not recorded which). The receptor source for this set is a female donor with ankylosing spondylitis or in good health (not recorded which).

There are many counts of this clonotype. The CDR3 coding sequence is TGTGCCAGCAGTTTTACGACAGCGAACACTGAAGCTTTCTTT. It codes for CASSFTTANTEAFF. The chain joins TRBV12-3 or TRBV12-4 to TRBJ1-1; TRBD1 is a possible D gene (5 bases). Trimming cost V 3 bases and J 1 base, with 9 bases left between them. This CDR3 contains 14 residues.

This sequence joins TRBV20-1 and TRBJ1-6, with TRBD1 as a possible D gene (6 bases). The CDR3 spans 16 residues. Per the germline V gene, CDR1 is DFQATT and CDR2 is SNEGSKA (reference sequence). V lost 3 bases, J lost 5 bases, and 17 bases lay in between. The CDR3 DNA sequence: TGCAGTGCTAGGAAAATTACAGGGACCGATAATTCACCCCTCCACTTT. It translates to CSARKITGTDNSPLHF.

The CDR3 region has the DNA TGCAGTGCTAGAGATATTGCAGGGACTCCCTCCTACGAGCAGTACTTC. This translates into CSARDIAGTPSYEQYF. This chain connects TRBV20-1 to TRBJ2-7; D may be TRBD2 (6 bases). The CDR3 totals 16 residues. The germline V gene has CDR1 DFQATT and CDR2 SNEGSKA (reference sequence). The V end lost 0 bases, the J end lost 0 bases, and 15 bases lay between the germline ends.

This clonotype was seen at least ten times. The CDR3 sequence: CASSPTGDGGADTQYF. The CDR3 nucleotides read TGCGCCAGCAGCCCAACTGGGGACGGGGGGGCAGATACGCAGTATTTT. The chain recombines TRBV4-3 with TRBJ2-3; 8 bases map to TRBD2. Germline V lookup: CDR1 LGHNA, CDR2 YSLEER. This CDR3 is 16 amino acids long. J gave up 4 bases and V 4 bases, and 10 bases lay outside the gene matches.

This clonotype was counted many times. This chain uses TRBV20-1 with TRBJ1-5; the match to TRBD1 covers 9 bases. CDR3 length: 13 residues. V lost 6 bases, J lost 4 bases, and 4 bases stayed unmatched. The germline V gene encodes CDR1 DFQATT and CDR2 SNEGSKA (reference sequence). CDR3: CSARTGVNQPQHF. For the CDR3, the DNA is TGCAGTGCCAGGACAGGGGTGAATCAGCCCCAGCATTTT.

A word on this clonotype: A much larger clone is a single base away; this may be a read error. This chain links TRBV7-9 with TRBJ1-2; no clear D. This CDR3 is built from 13 residues. Deletions cut 3 bases from V and 12 bases from J, with 17 bases between. CDR1 and CDR2 (germline): SEHNR, FQNEAQ (reference sequence). Here the CDR3 reads CASSLALGDSHTF. In DNA form, the CDR3 reads TGTGCCAGCAGCTTGGCCCTCGGCGATAGCCACACCTTC.

This clonotype was counted many times. The chain carries TRBV27 and TRBJ1-2; D not certain. The CDR3 spans 15 residues. The ends were cut back, 1 base at V and 2 bases at J, with 11 bases in the middle. Germline V gene data show CDR1 as MNHEY and CDR2 as SMNVEV (reference sequence). The CDR3 sequence: CASSLLGAGNYGYTF. DNA of the CDR3: TGTGCCAGCAGTTTATTGGGTGCGGGGAACTATGGCTACACCTTC.

This clonotype appeared many times. The rearrangement joins TRBV5-1 to TRBJ1-2, with TRBD1 matching over 10 bases. The length of the CDR3 is 15 residues. V lost 4 bases to trimming and J lost 6 bases; unmatched junction nucleotides: 9. Per the germline V gene, CDR1 is SGHRS and CDR2 is YFSETQ. CDR3: CASSAFRDRGDGYTF. The CDR3 DNA follows: TGCGCCAGCAGCGCTTTCCGGGACAGGGGTGATGGCTACACCTTC.

In its sample, this clonotype was seen many times. The rearrangement joins TRBV18 to TRBJ1-1, with TRBD1 matching 8 bases. Germline V CDR1 and CDR2: KGHSH, LQKENI. The CDR3 runs 14 residues. The J segment lost 0 bases and the V segment lost 4 bases, leaving 1 base of the junction unmatched. CDR3 protein: CASSRGQVNTEAFF. The CDR3 DNA reads TGTGCCAGCTCACGGGGACAGGTGAACACTGAAGCTTTCTTT.

This clonotype was observed many times. This chain connects TRBV12-3 or TRBV12-4 to TRBJ2-3, with 12 bases fitting TRBD2. V lost 6 bases, J lost 5 bases, and 3 bases stayed unmatched. This CDR3 contains 14 residues. The CDR3 reads CASRLTSGGDTQYF. The DNA for the CDR3 is TGTGCCAGCAGACTGACTAGCGGGGGAGATACGCAGTATTTT.

This clonotype was counted a single time. Since a much larger clone is just one base distant, this may be a read error. The conserved phenylalanine or tryptophan is not found at the CDR3 terminus, so this likely reflects a read error. The genes are TRBV10-3 and TRBJ2-5; 7 nucleotides line up with TRBD1. This CDR3 is built from 15 residues. Per germline, CDR1 ENHRY and CDR2 SYGVKD. V lost 6 bases, J lost 5 bases, and 12 bases stayed unmatched. The CDR3 region has the DNA TGTGCCATCAGCTACAGGGGACCCGGCCGGGAGACCCAGTACTCC. Amino acids: CAISYRGPGRETQYS.

There are many counts of this clonotype. The V gene is TRBV29-1, the J gene TRBJ2-1, with TRBD1 as a possible D gene (5 bases). CDR1 SQVTM and CDR2 ANQGSEA come from the germline V gene. Trimming took 0 bases from V and 6 from J, leaving 12 bases between them. The CDR3 has 14 residues. The DNA for the CDR3 is TGCAGCGTTGAAGACCCCAGGGATGCCAATGAGCAGTTCTTC. Its translation is CSVEDPRDANEQFF.

This clonotype was counted ten times or more. The chain combines TRBV6-2 or TRBV6-3 with TRBJ2-5; perhaps TRBD2 as D (6 bases). The ends were cut back, 2 bases at V and 3 bases at J, with 19 bases in the middle. There are 17 residues in the CDR3. Germline CDR1 MNHEY, CDR2 SVGEGT. CDR3 DNA: TGTGCCAGCAGTTACCCTCGTATCGGGCTAGCGAAAGAGACCCAGTACTTC. It translates to CASSYPRIGLAKETQYF.

The J gene is TRBJ2-7, the V gene TRBV20-1, with D possibly being TRBD1 or TRBD2 (5 bases each). V was pared by 4 bases and J by 5 bases, with 12 bases between. The CDR3 is 12 residues long. The germline V gene has CDR1 DFQATT and CDR2 SNEGSKA (reference sequence). The CDR3 coding sequence is TGCAGTGCTACAGTGGGACCCAACGAGCAGTACTTC. It yields the protein CSATVGPNEQYF.

In its sample, this clonotype was seen many times. The chain links TRBV12-3 or TRBV12-4 to TRBJ1-1, with D hard to call. CDR3 length: 11 amino acids. Between the trimmed V and J ends, which lost 3 bases and 6 bases, there was a span of 5 bases. For the CDR3, the DNA is TGTGCCAGCAGTTTTGGCGCTGAAGCTTTCTTT. Translation: CASSFGAEAFF.

This clonotype showed up many times. CDR3 sequence reads: CASSLTGTGSYNEQFF. The CDR3 DNA sequence: TGCGCCAGCAGCTTGACCGGGACAGGCTCCTACAATGAGCAGTTCTTC. The rearrangement uses TRBV5-1 and TRBJ2-1; the match to TRBD1 covers 8 bases. Germline trimming cut 1 base from V and 0 bases from J; bases unmatched to any gene: 3. This CDR3 region has 16 residues. Germline V gene data show CDR1 as SGHRS and CDR2 as YFSETQ.

This clonotype showed up many times. This chain joins TRBV20-1 and TRBJ1-2; no clear D gene. The V end lost 6 bases, the J end lost 4 bases, and 18 bases lay between the germline ends. The CDR3 contains 14 residues. CDR1 is DFQATT, CDR2 SNEGSKA, per germline (reference sequence). The CDR3 loop reads CSAPHTKASYGYTF. The CDR3 region has the DNA TGCAGTGCCCCCCACACAAAAGCCTCCTATGGCTACACCTTC.

This clonotype was recorded many times. The chain uses TRBV12-3 or TRBV12-4 and TRBJ1-2; D is uncertain. V gave up 6 bases and J gave up 7 bases, with 12 bases separating them. CDR3 length equals 12 residues. This CDR3 reads CASSDSWAGYTF. In DNA, the CDR3 is TGTGCCAGCAGCGACTCTTGGGCTGGCTACACCTTC.

In this sample, this clonotype turned up a few times. The rearrangement uses TRBV6-5 and TRBJ2-3; 8 bases are shared with TRBD2. V lost 4 bases to trimming and J lost 2 bases; unmatched junction nucleotides: 8. Germline CDR1 and CDR2: MNHEY and SVGAGI. The CDR3 spans 16 residues. CDR3 loop: CASSLLERGHTDTQYF. The DNA for the CDR3 is TGTGCCAGCAGTTTGTTGGAGCGGGGGCACACAGATACGCAGTATTTT.